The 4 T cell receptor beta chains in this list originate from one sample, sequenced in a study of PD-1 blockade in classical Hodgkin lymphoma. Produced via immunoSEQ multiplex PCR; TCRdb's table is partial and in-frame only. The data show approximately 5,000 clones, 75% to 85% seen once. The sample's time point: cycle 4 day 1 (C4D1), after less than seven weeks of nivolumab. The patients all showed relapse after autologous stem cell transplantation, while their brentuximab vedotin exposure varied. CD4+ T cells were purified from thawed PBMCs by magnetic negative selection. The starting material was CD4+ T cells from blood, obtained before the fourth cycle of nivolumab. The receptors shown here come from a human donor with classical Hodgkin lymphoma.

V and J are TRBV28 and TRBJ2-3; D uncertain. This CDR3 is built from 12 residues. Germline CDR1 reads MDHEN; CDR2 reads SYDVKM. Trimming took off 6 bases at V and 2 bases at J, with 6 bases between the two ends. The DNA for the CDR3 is TGTGCCAGCAGCCTTACCACAGATACGCAGTATTTT. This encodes CASSLTTDTQYF.

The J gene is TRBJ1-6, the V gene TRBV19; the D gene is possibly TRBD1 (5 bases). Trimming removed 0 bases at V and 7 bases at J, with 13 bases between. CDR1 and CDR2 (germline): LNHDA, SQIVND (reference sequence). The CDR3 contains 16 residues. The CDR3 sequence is CASSIEGTALNSPLHF. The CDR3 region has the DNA TGTGCCAGTAGTATAGAAGGGACGGCCCTAAATTCACCCCTCCACTTT.

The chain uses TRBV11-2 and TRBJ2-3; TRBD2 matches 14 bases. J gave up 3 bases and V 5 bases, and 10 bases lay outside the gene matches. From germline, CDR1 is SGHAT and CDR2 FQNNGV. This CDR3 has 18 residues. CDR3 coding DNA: TGTGCCAGCAGCCTCCGACTAGCGGGGGGGAGGGTGACAGATACGCAGTATTTT. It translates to CASSLRLAGGRVTDTQYF.

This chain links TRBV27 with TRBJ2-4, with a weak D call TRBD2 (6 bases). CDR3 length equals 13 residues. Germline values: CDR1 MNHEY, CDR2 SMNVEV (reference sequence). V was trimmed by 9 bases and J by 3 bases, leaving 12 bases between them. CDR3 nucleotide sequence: TGTGCCAGTTCCCCGGGACTCAAAAACATTCAGTACTTC. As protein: CASSPGLKNIQYF.